Shown below are 26 T cell receptor beta chains from a single sample sequenced in a study of blood T cell repertoires in COVID-19. Assay: immunoSEQ multiplex PCR; the TCRdb copy retains only in-frame clones and omits some. The table shows more than 35,000 clones, with approximately 78% occurring only once. The sequenced sample was peripheral blood. The receptors shown here come from a man in his sixties or seventies with acute or convalescent COVID-19.

V and J are TRBV5-6 and TRBJ2-3; 12 bases agree with TRBD2. CDR3 length equals 17 residues. The J segment lost 2 bases and the V segment lost 3 bases, leaving 7 bases of the junction unmatched. Germline V gene lookup returns CDR1 SGHDT and CDR2 YYEEEE. The CDR3 nucleotides read TGTGCCAGCAGCTATAGGACTAGCGGGACCGACACAGATACGCAGTATTTT. As protein: CASSYRTSGTDTDTQYF.

This clone showed up just once. The rearrangement uses TRBV3-1 (or the pseudogene TRBV3-2) and TRBJ2-4; 10 bases map to TRBD2. The CDR3 length is 15 residues. Germline V gene lookup returns CDR1 LGHDT and CDR2 YNNKEL (reference sequence). With 2 bases clipped from V and 6 bases from J, the junction kept 4 bases outside the gene matches. The CDR3, as DNA: TGTGCCAGCAGCCAAACTAGCGGGAAAACAAACATTCAGTACTTC. This sequence encodes CASSQTSGKTNIQYF.

The chain couples TRBV12-3 or TRBV12-4 to TRBJ1-5; D unclear. The CDR3 length is 13 residues. Trimming shortened V by 2 bases and J by 5 bases, and 7 bases separated the two germline ends. The CDR3 DNA reads TGTGCCAGCAGTTTATCGAGTGATCAGCCCCAGCATTTT. Translated, it gives CASSLSSDQPQHF.

This clone has a handful of counts. The rearrangement links TRBV5-1 to TRBJ2-1, with 13 nucleotides matching TRBD2. Germline values: CDR1 SGHRS, CDR2 YFSETQ. V was clipped by 4 bases and J by 0 bases; unmatched bases: 7. The CDR3 loop spans 18 amino acids. The CDR3 nucleotides are TGCGCCAGCAGCCCGGGACTAGCGGGGTTAAGCTCCTACAATGAGCAGTTCTTC. Translation: CASSPGLAGLSSYNEQFF.

The chain recombines TRBV3-1 (or the pseudogene TRBV3-2) with TRBJ1-2; the D gene is possibly TRBD1 (5 bases). The CDR3 consists of 15 residues. Germline CDR1 reads LGHDT; CDR2 reads YNNKEL (reference sequence). V dropped 1 base and J dropped 0 bases, with 9 bases sitting between them. The CDR3 loop reads CASSQGQLSNYGYTF. The CDR3 DNA is TGTGCCAGCAGCCAAGGACAGTTATCTAACTATGGCTACACCTTC.

The chain is built from TRBV9 and TRBJ2-1; 12 bases fit TRBD2. CDR1 is SGDLS, CDR2 YYNGEE, per germline. J lost 0 bases, V lost 4 bases, and 5 bases had no gene match. The CDR3 totals 17 residues. CDR3 sequence (DNA): TGTGCCAGCAGCAAAGGACTAGCGGGAAGCTCCTACAATGAGCAGTTCTTC. It is translated as CASSKGLAGSSYNEQFF.

This clone was observed a few times. This chain connects TRBV5-6 to TRBJ1-1; D unclear. The V gene's germline CDR1 is SGHDT and CDR2 YYEEEE. This CDR3 region has 16 residues. V was shortened by 0 bases and J by 1 base, with 13 bases between the two germline ends. The CDR3 DNA reads TGTGCCAGCAGCTTGGTCGTCTTTCTTAGGAACACTGAAGCTTTCTTT. This encodes CASSLVVFLRNTEAFF.

The chain recombines TRBV5-4 with TRBJ2-1, with 9 bases identical to TRBD1. The CDR3 is made up of 15 amino acids. V lost 4 bases to trimming and J lost 9 bases; unmatched junction nucleotides: 11. Germline CDR1 is SGHNT and CDR2 is YYREEE (reference sequence). The DNA for the CDR3 is TGTGCCAGCAGCATCCCCGGGACAGGGTTGAGTGAGCAGTTCTTC. Protein product: CASSIPGTGLSEQFF.

The chain couples TRBV11-2 to TRBJ1-3; 11 nucleotides match TRBD1. Germline V gives CDR1 SGHAT, CDR2 FQNNGV. CDR3 length: 18 residues. V dropped 1 base and J dropped 2; count of bases not matched to a gene: 7. As DNA, the CDR3 is TGTGCCAGCAGCTTAGTTCGTTGGGGACAGGGGGCTGGAAACACCATATATTTT. Protein sequence: CASSLVRWGQGAGNTIYF.

V gene TRBV6-6 combines with J gene TRBJ1-2; D unresolved. Between the trimmed V and J ends, which lost 6 bases and 4 bases, there was a span of 18 bases. Germline values: CDR1 MNHNY, CDR2 SVGAGI (reference sequence). The CDR3 is 15 amino acids. CDR3 in DNA: TGTGCCAGCAGCCCCTCCCAGGACCGGGGCTATGGCTACACCTTC. The encoded protein is CASSPSQDRGYGYTF.

V is TRBV11-3 and J is TRBJ2-3; D remains unclear. The CDR3 has 17 residues. Germline loops: CDR1 SGHNT, CDR2 YENEEA. V lost 5 bases to trimming and J lost 0 bases, with 18 bases between them. The CDR3 region has the DNA TGTGCCAGCAGCCCTACCCGAGACGCGGATAGCACAGATACGCAGTATTTT. It yields the protein CASSPTRDADSTDTQYF. Supplemented by reference TRBV11-3 and TRBJ2-3, the full variable domain reads EAGVVQSPRYKIIEKKQPVAFWCNPISGHNTLYWYLQNLGQGPELLIRYENEEAVDDSQLPKDRFSAERLKGVDSTLKIQPAELGDSAVYLCASSPTRDADSTDTQYFGPGTRLTVL.

The chain links TRBV7-2 to TRBJ2-1, with 12 bases lining up with TRBD2. The ends lost 4 bases at V and 8 bases at J; junction bases unmatched: 9. The CDR3 contains 16 residues. The germline V gene encodes CDR1 SGHTA and CDR2 FQGNSA. The CDR3 loop reads CASSSGLAGIDHEQFF. CDR3 nucleotide sequence: TGTGCCAGCAGCTCCGGACTAGCGGGGATAGATCATGAGCAGTTCTTC.

This sequence joins TRBV19 and TRBJ1-2; D is ambiguous. Germline CDR1 and CDR2: LNHDA and SQIVND (reference sequence). The germline V and J ends were trimmed by 3 bases and 4 bases, with 9 bases remaining between them. The CDR3 consists of 13 residues. CDR3 bases: TGTGCCAGTAGTATGGTGGGCAGCTATGGCTACACCTTC. As protein: CASSMVGSYGYTF.

The genes are TRBV7-8 and TRBJ1-6; D is unresolved. The CDR3 consists of 16 residues. The ends were cut back, 11 bases at V and 5 bases at J, with 22 bases in the middle. Germline CDR1 and CDR2: SGHVS and FQNEAQ. The CDR3 nucleotides are TGTGCCGTAGGGCTTAGATCGGGCGGGAATAATTCACCCCTCCACTTT. Translated: CAVGLRSGGNNSPLHF.

The chain employs TRBV7-2 and TRBJ2-5, with D perhaps matching TRBD1 (6 bases). Germline CDR1 reads SGHTA; CDR2 reads FQGNSA. Trimming pared 5 bases from V and 2 bases from J, leaving 15 bases between. This CDR3 spans 15 amino acids. The chain's CDR3 is CASSRLGQGQETQYF. The CDR3 nucleotides are TGTGCCAGCAGCCGCCTGGGTCAGGGGCAAGAGACCCAGTACTTC. The full variable domain, completed using reference TRBV7-2 and TRBJ2-5, is GAGVSQSPSNKVTEKGKDVELRCDPISGHTALYWYRQSLGQGLEFLIYFQGNSAPDKSGLPSDRFSAERTGGSVSTLTIQRTQQEDSAVYLCASSRLGQGQETQYFGPGTRLLVL.

J is TRBJ2-3 and V is TRBV6-1; TRBD1 might be the D (6 bases). V was clipped by 5 bases and J by 4 bases, with 16 bases between them. CDR1 MNHNS and CDR2 SASEGT come from the germline V gene. The CDR3 consists of 15 residues. Here the CDR3 reads CASSLQGGKADTQYF. DNA of the CDR3: TGTGCCAGCAGTTTACAGGGTGGAAAGGCAGATACGCAGTATTTT.

The genes are TRBV19 and TRBJ2-6, with D uncertain. The CDR3 consists of 16 residues. Germline V gene sequence: CDR1 LNHDA, CDR2 SQIVND (reference sequence). V was clipped by 3 bases and J by 1 base, with 10 bases between them. The CDR3 reads CASSISGASGANVLTF. The CDR3 nucleotides read TGTGCCAGTAGTATTTCTGGAGCTTCTGGGGCCAACGTCCTGACTTTC.

This clone was found a few times. CDR3 sequence: CASSLSNRGYTYEQYF. The CDR3 DNA sequence: TGTGCCAGCAGTTTATCAAACAGGGGCTACACCTACGAGCAGTACTTC. The V and J genes are TRBV27 and TRBJ2-7; 7 bases map to TRBD1. There are 16 residues in the CDR3. The trim removed 0 bases at V and 2 bases at J, leaving 7 bases unmatched. Germline lookup yields CDR1 MNHEY and CDR2 SMNVEV (reference sequence).

The chain uses TRBV7-6 and TRBJ1-6; D is perhaps TRBD1 (5 bases). Germline V lookup: CDR1 SGHVS, CDR2 FNYEAQ. The CDR3 contains 15 residues. V lost 1 base and J lost 4, with 8 bases in between. The DNA for the CDR3 is TGTGCCAGCAGCTTAGGCAGGGCTTATAATTCACCCCTCCACTTT. Its protein is CASSLGRAYNSPLHF.

The chain links TRBV11-2 to TRBJ2-1; TRBD2 agrees at 10 bases. Trimming took 5 bases from V and 8 from J; bases not matched to a gene: 9. The CDR3 contains 15 residues. Germline assignment: CDR1 SGHAT and CDR2 FQNNGV. For the CDR3, the DNA is TGTGCCAGCAGCCGTATAGCGGGGGGCGAATATGAGCAGTTCTTC. This translates into CASSRIAGGEYEQFF.

CDR3 sequence (DNA): TGCGCCAGCAGCCAAGCCGCCGGGACAGGGGGCGACGAGCAGTACTTC. Its translation: CASSQAAGTGGDEQYF. This rearrangement joins TRBV4-1 to TRBJ2-7, with TRBD1 identical over 12 bases. Trimming at V came to 1 base and at J to 5 bases, leaving 6 bases not matched to a gene. CDR3 length equals 16 residues. The germline V gene has CDR1 MGHRA and CDR2 YSYEKL.

V usage is TRBV27 and J usage is TRBJ2-3, with 8 bases matching TRBD2. V lost 4 bases, J lost 4 bases, and 7 bases stayed unmatched. This CDR3 has 15 residues. CDR1 and CDR2 (germline): MNHEY, SMNVEV (reference sequence). The CDR3 sequence is CASSSGLGFSDTQYF. CDR3 coding DNA: TGTGCCAGCAGTTCGGGACTAGGTTTTTCAGATACGCAGTATTTT.

The chain couples TRBV7-2 to TRBJ1-5; TRBD1 aligns across 8 bases. The J segment lost 2 bases and the V segment lost 5 bases, leaving 8 bases of the junction unmatched. There are 16 residues in the CDR3. Germline CDR1 reads SGHTA; CDR2 reads FQGNSA. The CDR3 sequence is CASSLQDRGGNQPQHF. The CDR3 region has the DNA TGTGCCAGCAGCCTTCAAGACAGGGGTGGCAATCAGCCCCAGCATTTT.

CDR3 protein: CAWSTGGGYYEQYF. Here the CDR3 DNA reads TGTGCCTGGTCCACAGGGGGCGGTTACTACGAGCAGTACTTC. This rearrangement joins TRBV30 to TRBJ2-7; 9 bases are shared with TRBD1. The CDR3 sequence is 14 residues long. Looked up from germline, CDR1 is GTSNPN and CDR2 is SVGIG (reference sequence). With V trimmed by 5 bases and J by 3 bases, 8 bases remained unmatched. The full variable domain, with the rest looked up from reference TRBV30 and TRBJ2-7, is SQTIHQWPATLVQPVGSPLSLECTVEGTSNPNLYWYRQAAGRGLQLLFYSVGIGQISSEVPQNLSASRPQDRQFILSSKKLLLSDSGFYLCAWSTGGGYYEQYFGPGTRLTVT.

The chain uses TRBV7-6 and TRBJ1-5; maybe TRBD1 (5 bases). The V gene lost 5 bases and the J gene lost 4 bases, with 12 bases spanning the gap. Germline values: CDR1 SGHVS, CDR2 FNYEAQ. The CDR3 runs to 14 residues. This chain's CDR3 is CASSTAGKNQPQHF. The CDR3 DNA follows: TGTGCCAGCAGCACTGCAGGGAAGAATCAGCCCCAGCATTTT.

The chain employs TRBV19 and TRBJ2-2, with 9 bases fitting TRBD1. The ends lost 5 bases at V and 5 bases at J; junction bases unmatched: 6. The CDR3 extends over 15 amino acids. Germline CDR1 is LNHDA and CDR2 is SQIVND (reference sequence). Here the CDR3 reads CASSRDRAGTGELFF. In DNA, the CDR3 is TGTGCCAGTAGTCGGGACAGGGCAGGAACCGGGGAGCTGTTTTTT.